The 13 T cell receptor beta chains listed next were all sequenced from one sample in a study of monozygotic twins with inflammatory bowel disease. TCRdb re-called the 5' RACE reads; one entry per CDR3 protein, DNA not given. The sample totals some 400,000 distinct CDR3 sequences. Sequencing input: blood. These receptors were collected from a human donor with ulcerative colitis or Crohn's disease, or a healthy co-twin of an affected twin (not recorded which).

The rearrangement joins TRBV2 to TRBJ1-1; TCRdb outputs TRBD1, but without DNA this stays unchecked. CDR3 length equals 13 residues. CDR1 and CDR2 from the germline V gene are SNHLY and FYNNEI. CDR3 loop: CATTGALNTEAFF.

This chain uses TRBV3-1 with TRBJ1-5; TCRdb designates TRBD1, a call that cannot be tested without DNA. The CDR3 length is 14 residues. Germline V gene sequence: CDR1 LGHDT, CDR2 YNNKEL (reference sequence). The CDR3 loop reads CASSQQGWDQPQHF.

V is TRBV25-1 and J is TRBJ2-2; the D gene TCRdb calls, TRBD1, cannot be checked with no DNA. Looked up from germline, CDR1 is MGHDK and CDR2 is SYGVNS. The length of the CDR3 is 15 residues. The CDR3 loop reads CASSGWTGSTGELFF.

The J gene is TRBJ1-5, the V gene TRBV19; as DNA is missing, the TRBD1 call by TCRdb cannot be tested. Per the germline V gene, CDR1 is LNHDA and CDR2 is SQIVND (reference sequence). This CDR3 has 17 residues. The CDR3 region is CASSMTPDRGGGQPQHF.

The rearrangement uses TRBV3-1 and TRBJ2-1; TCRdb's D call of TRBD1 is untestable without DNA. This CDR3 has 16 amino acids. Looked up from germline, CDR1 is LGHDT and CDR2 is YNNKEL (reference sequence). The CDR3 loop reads CASSQWGGSSYNEQFF.

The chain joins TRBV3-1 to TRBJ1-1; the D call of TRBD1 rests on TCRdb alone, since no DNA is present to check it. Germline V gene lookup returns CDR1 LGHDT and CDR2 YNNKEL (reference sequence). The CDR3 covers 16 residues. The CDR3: CASSPVERGWNTEAFF.

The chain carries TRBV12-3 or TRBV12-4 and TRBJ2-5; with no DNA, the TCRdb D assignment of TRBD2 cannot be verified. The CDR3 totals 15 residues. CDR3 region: CASSFLAGPGGTQYF.

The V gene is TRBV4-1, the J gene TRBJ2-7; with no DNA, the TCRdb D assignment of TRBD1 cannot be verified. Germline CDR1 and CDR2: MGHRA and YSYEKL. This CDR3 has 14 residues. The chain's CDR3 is CASSQGGGNYEQYF.

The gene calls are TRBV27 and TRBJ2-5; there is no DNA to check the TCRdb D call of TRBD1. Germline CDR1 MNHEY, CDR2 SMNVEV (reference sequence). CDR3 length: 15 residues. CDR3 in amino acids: CATKKNRDLGETQYF.

The CDR3 region is CASSLREVETDTQYF. V and J are TRBV7-9 and TRBJ2-3. Germline assignment: CDR1 SEHNR and CDR2 FQNEAQ (reference sequence). This CDR3 has 15 residues.

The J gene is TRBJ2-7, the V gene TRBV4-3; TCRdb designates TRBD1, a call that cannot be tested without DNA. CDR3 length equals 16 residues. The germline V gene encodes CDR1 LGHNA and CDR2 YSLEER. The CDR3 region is CASSQGTLDRDYEQYF.

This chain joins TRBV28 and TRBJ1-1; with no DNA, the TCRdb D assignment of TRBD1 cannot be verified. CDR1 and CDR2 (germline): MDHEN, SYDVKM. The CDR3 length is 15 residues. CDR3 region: CASSLGGTGDTEAFF. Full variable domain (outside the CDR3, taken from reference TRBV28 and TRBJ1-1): DVKVTQSSRYLVKRTGEKVFLECVQDMDHENMFWYRQDPGLGLRLIYFSYDVKMKEKGDIPEGYSVSREKKERFSLILESASTNQTSMYLCASSLGGTGDTEAFFGQGTRLTVV.

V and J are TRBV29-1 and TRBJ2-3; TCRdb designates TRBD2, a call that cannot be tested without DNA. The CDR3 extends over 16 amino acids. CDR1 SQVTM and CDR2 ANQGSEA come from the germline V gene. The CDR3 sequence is CSVEDLVRRATDTQYF.